This entry lists 30 T cell receptor beta chains sequenced from one sample in a study of early T cells in non-severe SARS-CoV-2 infection. TCRdb re-called the 5' RACE reads through MiXCR, storing one row per CDR3 protein. This table has 25,000 to 35,000 distinct CDR3 sequences, 6% to 7% appearing once. Sequenced material: whole blood. The receptors were sampled from an adult who was a healthcare worker with PCR-confirmed SARS-CoV-2 infection or an uninfected control (not recorded which).

This clonotype was observed at least ten times. The rearrangement joins TRBV20-1 to TRBJ2-7, with TRBD2 identical over 11 bases. CDR1 DFQATT and CDR2 SNEGSKA come from the germline V gene (reference sequence). V lost 6 bases to trimming and J lost 5 bases; unmatched junction nucleotides: 6. The CDR3 is 13 amino acids. The CDR3 nucleotides are TGCAGTGCCCGCCCTAGCGGGAGGCACGAGCAGTACTTC. Amino acids: CSARPSGRHEQYF.

This clonotype came up many times. This rearrangement joins TRBV20-1 to TRBJ2-5; 8 bases are a match to TRBD1. This CDR3 spans 14 amino acids. Trimming at V came to 6 bases and at J to 2 bases, leaving 8 bases not matched to a gene. The germline V gene has CDR1 DFQATT and CDR2 SNEGSKA (reference sequence). Written as DNA, the CDR3 is TGCAGTGCGGGGGGACAGGACCTTCAAGAGACCCAGTACTTC. Protein sequence: CSAGGQDLQETQYF.

This clonotype has only a few counts. In DNA, the CDR3 is TGTGCCAGCAGCCCCAAACAGGGGACCTACGAGCAGTACTTC. Encoded protein: CASSPKQGTYEQYF. The rearrangement links TRBV5-4 to TRBJ2-7; the match to TRBD1 covers 7 bases. There are 14 residues in the CDR3. From germline, CDR1 is SGHNT and CDR2 YYREEE (reference sequence). The trim removed 4 bases at V and 2 bases at J, leaving 6 bases unmatched.

In its sample, this clonotype was seen many times. The chain carries TRBV20-1 and TRBJ2-1; 13 positions agree with TRBD2. V dropped 6 bases and J dropped 5; count of bases not matched to a gene: 7. Germline V gene lookup returns CDR1 DFQATT and CDR2 SNEGSKA (reference sequence). There are 15 residues in the CDR3. In DNA form, the CDR3 reads TGCAGTGCCGAGTGGACTAGCGGGAGAAACAATGAGCAGTTCTTC. It is translated as CSAEWTSGRNNEQFF.

Concerning this clonotype: This sequence may be a read error, since a much larger clone differs from it by one base. This CDR3 fails to terminate in the conserved phenylalanine or tryptophan, so it likely reflects a read error. As DNA, the CDR3 is TGTGCCAGCTCACCGACAGGGCCCAACACTGAAGCTTTCCTT. As protein: CASSPTGPNTEAFL. The chain employs TRBV18 and TRBJ1-1; 7 bases are shared with TRBD1. CDR1 and CDR2 (germline): KGHSH, LQKENI. V dropped 3 bases and J dropped 2; count of bases not matched to a gene: 3. There are 14 residues in the CDR3.

This clonotype came up many times. This chain uses TRBV12-3 or TRBV12-4 with TRBJ2-2, with D possibly TRBD1 on 6 matching bases. V lost 2 bases to trimming and J lost 6 bases, with 13 bases between them. The CDR3 is 15 amino acids. The CDR3 bases are TGTGCCAGCAGTTTATACGGGACACGCGCCGGGGAGCTGTTTTTT. It translates to CASSLYGTRAGELFF.

This clonotype showed up just a few times. The CDR3 DNA reads TGTGCCAGCAGTAAGACAGGGGGTAGCACAGATACGCAGTATTTT. This gives the protein CASSKTGGSTDTQYF. The chain employs TRBV6-4 and TRBJ2-3; 9 nucleotides align to TRBD1. CDR1 and CDR2 (germline): MRHNA, SNTAGT. Losses at the gene ends were 5 bases for V and 0 bases for J; bases not matched to a gene: 3. The CDR3 extends over 15 amino acids.

This clonotype was detected many times. The chain combines TRBV18 with TRBJ1-1; TRBD1 is a possible D gene (5 bases). V was trimmed by 4 bases and J by 1 base, leaving 10 bases between them. The germline gives CDR1 KGHSH, CDR2 LQKENI. This CDR3 region has 14 residues. This CDR3 reads CASSLTTENTEAFF. The CDR3 coding sequence is TGTGCCAGCTCACTAACGACAGAGAACACTGAAGCTTTCTTT. The complete variable domain, with remaining parts taken from reference TRBV18 and TRBJ1-1, reads NAGVMQNPRHLVRRRGQEARLRCSPMKGHSHVYWYRQLPEEGLKFMVYLQKENIIDESGMPKERFSAEFPKEGPSILRIQQVVRGDSAAYFCASSLTTENTEAFFGQGTRLTVV.

This clonotype was detected many times. The V call is TRBV20-1, the J call TRBJ2-1; 8 bases agree with TRBD2. V dropped 7 bases and J dropped 0; count of bases not matched to a gene: 5. Germline-derived CDR1 and CDR2 are DFQATT and SNEGSKA (reference sequence). This CDR3 is 14 amino acids long. CDR3 in DNA: TGCAGTGGAGTGAGCGGGAGCTCCTACAATGAGCAGTTCTTC. Protein sequence: CSGVSGSSYNEQFF.

This clonotype has a count of ten or more. This chain uses TRBV9 with TRBJ2-3, with 9 bases matching TRBD2. Losses at the gene ends were 4 bases for V and 6 bases for J; bases not matched to a gene: 15. Germline V lookup: CDR1 SGDLS, CDR2 YYNGEE. This CDR3 is 17 amino acids long. CDR3 DNA sequence: TGTGCCAGCAGCCCCCTATTGGAGAGCGGGGGGATTGATACGCAGTATTTT. It specifies CASSPLLESGGIDTQYF. The full variable domain, in which reference TRBV9 and TRBJ2-3 provide the parts outside the CDR3, is DSGVTQTPKHLITATGQRVTLRCSPRSGDLSVYWYQQSLDQGLQFLIQYYNGEERAKGNILERFSAQQFPDLHSELNLSSLELGDSALYFCASSPLLESGGIDTQYFGPGTRLTVL.

A few counts support this clonotype. This chain uses TRBV19 with TRBJ1-2; unclear D gene. V lost 5 bases and J 4 bases, leaving 11 bases between the germline ends. The CDR3 contains 13 residues. Germline V gene data show CDR1 as LNHDA and CDR2 as SQIVND (reference sequence). For the CDR3, the DNA is TGTGCCAGTAGTCTCGGACCGAGCTATGGCTACACCTTC. The encoded protein is CASSLGPSYGYTF.

In its sample, this clonotype was seen many times. The V gene is TRBV6-1, the J gene TRBJ2-2, with unresolved D. The length of the CDR3 is 13 residues. The V end lost 7 bases, the J end lost 8 bases, and 14 bases lay between the germline ends. Germline V lookup: CDR1 MNHNS, CDR2 SASEGT. The CDR3 loop is CASKWTRLGELFF. CDR3 sequence (DNA): TGTGCCAGCAAATGGACGAGGCTAGGGGAGCTGTTTTTT.

This clonotype turned up a few times. The chain has TRBV30 and TRBJ2-2; D is ambiguous. V was pared by 0 bases and J by 3 bases, with 8 bases between. CDR3 length: 14 residues. The V gene's germline CDR1 is GTSNPN and CDR2 SVGIG (reference sequence). The chain's CDR3 is CAWSVWADTGELFF. In DNA form, the CDR3 reads TGTGCCTGGAGTGTATGGGCAGACACCGGGGAGCTGTTTTTT.

This clonotype occurred many times. V gene TRBV5-6 combines with J gene TRBJ2-5; tentatively, D is TRBD2 (5 bases). This CDR3 has 16 residues. In germline, CDR1 is SGHDT, CDR2 YYEEEE. Trimming removed 3 bases at V and 2 bases at J, with 17 bases between. The CDR3 loop reads CASSWAAPGIQETQYF. The CDR3 nucleotides read TGTGCCAGCAGCTGGGCGGCTCCGGGAATACAAGAGACCCAGTACTTC.

This clonotype was seen a few times. The V gene is TRBV19, the J gene TRBJ1-5; 7 bases are a match to TRBD1. The V gene end was trimmed by 3 bases and the J gene end by 2 bases; junction bases not matched to a gene: 4. Germline V gene sequence: CDR1 LNHDA, CDR2 SQIVND (reference sequence). The CDR3 is 15 amino acids. CDR3 residues: CASSMYTGGNQPQHF. The CDR3 DNA is TGTGCCAGTAGTATGTATACAGGGGGCAATCAGCCCCAGCATTTT.

The chain uses TRBV18 and TRBJ1-1; weak D call: TRBD1 (5 bases). This CDR3 contains 13 residues. The V gene lost 3 bases and the J gene lost 5 bases, with 10 bases spanning the gap. CDR1 and CDR2 (germline): KGHSH, LQKENI. CDR3 region: CASSPEGRTEAFF. The DNA of the CDR3 is TGTGCCAGCTCACCCGAGGGGAGGACTGAAGCTTTCTTT.

This clonotype was picked up many times. The chain carries TRBV24-1 and TRBJ2-1, with 11 bases aligning to TRBD2. Losses at the gene ends were 5 bases for V and 0 bases for J; bases not matched to a gene: 11. The CDR3 covers 19 residues. Germline lookup yields CDR1 KGHDR and CDR2 SFDVKD. CDR3 amino acids: CATSALTSGESSSYNEQFF. The DNA of the CDR3 is TGTGCCACCAGTGCCCTGACTAGCGGGGAATCCTCCTCCTACAATGAGCAGTTCTTC.

This clonotype has just a few counts. The chain has TRBV20-1 and TRBJ2-7; 7 nucleotides agree with TRBD2. Germline V gene lookup returns CDR1 DFQATT and CDR2 SNEGSKA (reference sequence). The V gene end was trimmed by 2 bases and the J gene end by 3 bases; junction bases not matched to a gene: 4. This CDR3 has 13 residues. In DNA, the CDR3 is TGCAGTGCTAGAACTAGCGCGGACTACGAGCAGTACTTC. Its translation is CSARTSADYEQYF.

This clonotype was picked up many times. The chain couples TRBV2 to TRBJ1-1; TRBD1 is a possible D gene (5 bases). Germline assignment: CDR1 SNHLY and CDR2 FYNNEI. The CDR3 is made up of 14 amino acids. Trimming took off 6 bases at V and 0 bases at J, with 11 bases between the two ends. The CDR3 DNA follows: TGTGCCAGCAGCTCGCAGGGTTTGAACACTGAAGCTTTCTTT. Translating it yields CASSSQGLNTEAFF.

A note on this clonotype: One end of the junction does not line up with germline, which may come from a read error. The chain combines TRBV7-7 with TRBJ2-5; D is unclear. CDR3 size: 13 residues. Per germline, CDR1 SSHAT and CDR2 FNYEAQ (reference sequence). CDR3 in amino acids: CASSPRHGETQYF. DNA for the CDR3: TGTGCTAGCAGCCCTAGGCACGGAGAGACCCAGTACTTC.

This clonotype was counted ten times or more. V usage is TRBV24-1 and J usage is TRBJ1-5; D is unresolved. Germline V gives CDR1 KGHDR, CDR2 SFDVKD. The CDR3 loop spans 12 amino acids. V gave up 3 bases and J gave up 5 bases, with 4 bases separating them. The CDR3 is CATSDPYQPQHF. The CDR3 nucleotides read TGTGCCACCAGTGATCCGTATCAGCCCCAGCATTTT.

This clonotype was picked up a small number of times. CDR3 sequence: CAWSSRSGGRYNEQFF. The CDR3 DNA reads TGTGCCTGGAGTTCCCGCAGCGGCGGGAGATACAATGAGCAGTTCTTC. The chain links TRBV30 to TRBJ2-1, with 7 nucleotides matching TRBD2. The CDR3 covers 16 residues. J was trimmed by 4 bases and V by 2 bases; bases with no gene match: 11. CDR1 and CDR2 from the germline V gene are GTSNPN and SVGIG (reference sequence).

Ten or more counts support this clonotype. This chain links TRBV11-2 with TRBJ2-3; no reliable D call. Trimming removed 2 bases at V and 3 bases at J, with 6 bases between. The CDR3 is 13 residues long. The germline gives CDR1 SGHAT, CDR2 FQNNGV. In DNA form, the CDR3 reads TGTGCCAGCAGCTTAATGGGAACAGATACGCAGTATTTT. This codes for CASSLMGTDTQYF.

This clonotype came up many times. The genes are TRBV5-6 and TRBJ2-1; D is ambiguous. V dropped 4 bases and J dropped 1 base, with 6 bases sitting between them. CDR3 length: 13 amino acids. Germline V gene sequence: CDR1 SGHDT, CDR2 YYEEEE. The CDR3 spells CASSLDSYNEQFF. The CDR3, as DNA: TGTGCCAGCAGCCTGGATTCCTACAATGAGCAGTTCTTC.

This clonotype was counted many times. This CDR3 is CASSLPVEGANSPLHF. CDR3 in DNA: TGCGCCAGCAGCCTACCCGTGGAGGGGGCGAATTCACCCCTCCACTTT. The J gene is TRBJ1-6, the V gene TRBV5-1; 7 bases align to TRBD1. The CDR3 totals 16 residues. Looked up from germline, CDR1 is SGHRS and CDR2 is YFSETQ. V shed 4 bases, J shed 7 bases, and the junction held 11 bases outside the gene matches. The whole variable domain, remainder taken from reference TRBV5-1 and TRBJ1-6, is KAGVTQTPRYLIKTRGQQVTLSCSPISGHRSVSWYQQTPGQGLQFLFEYFSETQRNKGNFPGRFSGRQFSNSRSEMNVSTLELGDSALYLCASSLPVEGANSPLHFGNGTRLTVT.

This clonotype has only one observation. A much larger clone is a single base away; this may be a read error. V usage is TRBV19 and J usage is TRBJ2-4; possible D gene TRBD2, 5 bases. The germline CDR1 and CDR2 sequences are LNHDA and SQIVND (reference sequence). CDR3 length: 14 amino acids. CDR3 protein: CACSPGLSKNIQYF. The CDR3 nucleotides are TGTGCCTGTAGTCCCGGACTGTCCAAAAACATTCAGTACTTC.

The CDR3 nucleotides are TGCAGCGTTCTTCAAGAGACCCAGTACTTC. As protein: CSVLQETQYF. The chain employs TRBV29-1 and TRBJ2-5; the D is unclear. The CDR3 is made up of 10 amino acids. Trimming removed 5 bases at V and 2 bases at J, with 3 bases between. Germline-derived CDR1 and CDR2 are SQVTM and ANQGSEA.

This clonotype was recorded at least ten times. V gene TRBV7-2 combines with J gene TRBJ2-3; D not certain. Germline values: CDR1 SGHTA, CDR2 FQGNSA. V lost 4 bases, J lost 5 bases, and 16 bases lay in between. The CDR3 runs to 15 residues. The CDR3 sequence: CASSSAMGVGDTQYF. The CDR3 nucleotides read TGTGCCAGCAGCTCAGCGATGGGTGTTGGAGATACGCAGTATTTT.

This clonotype was seen ten or more times. The chain uses TRBV5-1 and TRBJ2-3; 14 positions match TRBD2. Trimming at V came to 4 bases and at J to 4 bases, leaving 8 bases not matched to a gene. CDR1 SGHRS and CDR2 YFSETQ come from the germline V gene. CDR3 length: 17 residues. CDR3 DNA sequence: TGCGCCAGCAGCCCGCCTGGACTAGCGGGGGGATCAGATACGCAGTATTTT. This translates into CASSPPGLAGGSDTQYF.

This clonotype was counted ten times or more. The V call is TRBV5-5, the J call TRBJ2-1; possibly TRBD2 for D (6 bases). The CDR3 contains 13 residues. Trimming removed 4 bases from V and 9 bases from J, with 14 bases in between. Germline V CDR1 and CDR2: SGHKS, YYEKEE (reference sequence). The CDR3 here is CASSLMGGAEQFF. The CDR3 DNA reads as TGTGCCAGCAGCCTCATGGGGGGTGCTGAGCAGTTCTTC. The complete variable domain, with remaining parts taken from reference TRBV5-5 and TRBJ2-1, reads DAGVTQSPTHLIKTRGQQVTLRCSPISGHKSVSWYQQVLGQGPQFIFQYYEKEERGRGNFPDRFSARQFPNYSSELNVNALLLGDSALYLCASSLMGGAEQFFGPGTRLTVL.